The entry that follows covers one T cell receptor beta chain sequence. The antigen is not known. This sample was included in a study of radiation and T cells in renal cell carcinoma. On the study more broadly: Nephrectomy followed 15 Gy stereotactic body radiation by 4 weeks. Study-level findings and limits: No pretreatment tumor biopsies were available for baseline clonotypes. In blood, top tumor clones expanded by 2 weeks, shrinking by 4.

This table comes from immunoSEQ multiplex PCR, and its TCRdb copy is limited to in-frame clones, with some not included. This sample has approximately 94,000 clones, with 82% found just once. As to time point: baseline pretreatment blood. Specified treatment: 15 Gy SBRT to primary tumor, nephrectomy 4 weeks later. The CDR3 contains 14 residues. Deletions cut 5 bases from V and 3 bases from J, with 14 bases between. Germline values: CDR1 ENHRY, CDR2 SYGVKD. This sample comprised blood, obtained from a patient whose treatment included radiotherapy and nephrectomy. This clonotype originated in a man aged 55 to 70 with renal cell carcinoma. The rearrangement links TRBV10-3 to TRBJ2-7, with TRBD1 as a possible D gene (6 bases). The CDR3 sequence is CAISLTGYLYEQYF. The DNA for the CDR3 is TGTGCCATCAGTTTAACAGGGTACCTCTACGAGCAGTACTTC.